These T cell receptor beta chains were read from a single sample in a study of cytomegalovirus exposure and HLA in healthy donors. The protocol was immunoSEQ multiplex PCR, while the TCRdb copy is restricted to in-frame clones and leaves out a portion. The sample carries 200,000 or so clones, approximately 87% recorded once. Specimen: PBMCs. The receptors were gathered from a human donor in good health. Each CDR3 is given with its conserved first and last residue. The D gene is left open where the match is weak. Some rows have no size entry. The others give once, few or many, or a class for an expanded clone.

TRBD2	.	TRBV14	TRBJ2-2	CASSRGLAGTYTGELFF	TGTGCCAGCAGCCGAGGACTAGCGGGAACCTACACCGGGGAGCTGTTTTTT
TRBD2	.	TRBV7-6	TRBJ2-7	CASSLGSSGRDEQYF	TGTGCCAGCAGCTTAGGGTCTAGCGGGAGGGATGAGCAGTACTTC
TRBD1	.	TRBV11-2	TRBJ1-1	CASSWTGGGTEAFF	TGTGCCAGCAGCTGGACAGGGGGAGGCACTGAAGCTTTCTTT
TRBD2	.	TRBV5-4	TRBJ2-7	CASSRDLAVSYEQYF	TGTGCCAGCAGCCGAGATCTAGCGGTCTCCTACGAGCAGTACTTC
.	.	TRBV30	TRBJ2-7	CAWNKPTYEQYF	TGTGCCTGGAATAAGCCCACCTACGAGCAGTACTTC
.	once	TRBV5-6	TRBJ2-1	CASSLLRVSYNEQFF	TGTGCCAGCAGCTTGTTGCGGGTCTCCTACAATGAGCAGTTCTTC
TRBD2	once	TRBV5-4	TRBJ2-5	CASSHGLAGQETQYF	TGTGCCAGCAGCCACGGACTAGCGGGGCAAGAGACCCAGTACTTC
TRBD2	.	TRBV27	TRBJ2-5	CASGRLAYKVQETQYF	TGTGCCAGCGGAAGACTAGCCTATAAGGTCCAAGAGACCCAGTACTTC
TRBD2	.	TRBV5-1	TRBJ2-3	CASRTSGAPHTQYF	TGCGCCAGCCGGACTAGCGGGGCCCCCCATACGCAGTATTTT
TRBD1	once	TRBV2	TRBJ2-7	CASKRQGPAYEQYF	TGTGCCAGCAAACGACAGGGTCCGGCCTACGAGCAGTACTTC
.	.	TRBV5-6	TRBJ2-3	CASSLKISGRSEGF	TGTGCCAGCAGCTTGAAAATTAGCGGTCGGTCGGAGGGGTTT
.	.	TRBV19	TRBJ2-7	CASSITRRPYYEQYF	TGTGCCAGTAGTATTACAAGGAGACCCTACTACGAGCAGTACTTC
.	few	TRBV15	TRBJ2-5	CATSSPGGTQYF	TGTGCCACCAGCAGCCCCGGTGGGACCCAGTACTTC
TRBD1	once	TRBV6-5	TRBJ2-7	CASSPGQGYSYEQYF	TGTGCCAGCAGCCCCGGACAGGGGTATTCTTACGAGCAGTACTTC
TRBD1	.	TRBV12-5	TRBJ1-1	CASGLQGADTEAFF	TGTGCTAGTGGCCTACAGGGGGCGGACACTGAAGCTTTCTTT
.	.	TRBV7-9	TRBJ2-1	CASSLVQYEQFF	TGTGCCAGCAGCTTAGTGCAGTATGAGCAGTTCTTC
TRBD1	.	TRBV11-2	TRBJ2-7	CASSLVSSGQGYGEQYF	TGTGCCAGCAGCTTAGTTTCATCAGGACAGGGGTATGGCGAGCAGTACTTC
.	.	TRBV5-5	TRBJ2-1	CASSLEAQSSYNEQFF	TGTGCCAGCAGCTTGGAAGCGCAAAGCTCCTACAATGAGCAGTTCTTC
TRBD2	.	TRBV7-3	TRBJ2-1	CASSLSSGSYNEQFF	TGTGCCAGCAGCTTATCTAGCGGGAGTTACAATGAGCAGTTCTTC
.	.	TRBV12-5	TRBJ2-1	CASGKGAYNEQFF	TGTGCTAGTGGTAAAGGGGCCTACAATGAGCAGTTCTTC
.	.	TRBV18	TRBJ2-1	CASSPDRGEQFF	TGTGCCAGCTCTCCTGATCGGGGTGAGCAGTTCTTC
.	.	TRBV5-4	TRBJ2-5	CASSWKTGTETQYF	TGTGCCAGCAGCTGGAAAACCGGGACTGAAACCCAGTACTTC
.	.	TRBV27	TRBJ2-7	CASSLSGLGGYEQYF	TGTGCCAGCAGTTTGTCGGGACTTGGGGGCTACGAGCAGTACTTC
TRBD2	.	TRBV27	TRBJ2-3	CASSLSRLAGDFSTDTQYF	TGTGCCAGCAGTTTATCCCGACTAGCGGGGGACTTTAGCACAGATACGCAGTATTTT
.	.	TRBV6-1	TRBJ1-5	CASSRSGLSNQPQHF	TGTGCCAGCAGTCGTTCAGGGTTAAGCAATCAGCCCCAGCATTTT
.	few	TRBV4-1	TRBJ2-1	CASSQDLQQRNEQFF	TGCGCCAGCAGCCAAGATTTACAGCAGCGGAATGAGCAGTTCTTC
.	.	TRBV2	TRBJ1-5	CASSEEGSGNQPQHF	TGTGCCAGCAGTGAGGAGGGTTCCGGAAATCAGCCCCAGCATTTT
.	.	TRBV4-2	TRBJ2-7	CASSQDGSGVFF	TGTGCCAGCAGCCAAGATGGGTCCGGGGTTTTCTTC
TRBD1	.	TRBV7-9	TRBJ1-3	CASSTRDRGWTGNTIYF	TGTGCCAGCAGCACGAGGGACAGGGGATGGACTGGAAACACCATATATTTT
TRBD1	.	TRBV9	TRBJ2-5	CASSRGTGGGKETQYF	TGTGCCAGCAGTAGGGGGACAGGGGGGGGCAAAGAGACCCAGTACTTC
.	.	TRBV19	TRBJ1-1	CASSIRDITEAFF	TGTGCCAGTAGTATTCGGGACATCACTGAAGCTTTCTTT
.	.	TRBV19	TRBJ1-5	CASSKGQRINQPQHF	TGTGCCAGTAGTAAGGGGCAGCGAATCAATCAGCCCCAGCATTTT